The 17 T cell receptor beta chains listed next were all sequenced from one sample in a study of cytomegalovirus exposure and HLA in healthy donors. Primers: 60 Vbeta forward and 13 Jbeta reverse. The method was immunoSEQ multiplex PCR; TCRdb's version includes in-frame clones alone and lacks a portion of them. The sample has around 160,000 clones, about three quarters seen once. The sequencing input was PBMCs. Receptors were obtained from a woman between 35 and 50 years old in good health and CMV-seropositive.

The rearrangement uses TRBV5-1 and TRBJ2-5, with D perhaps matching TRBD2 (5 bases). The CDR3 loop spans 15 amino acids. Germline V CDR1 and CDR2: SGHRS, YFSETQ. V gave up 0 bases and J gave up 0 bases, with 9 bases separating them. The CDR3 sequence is CASSLDPSHQETQYF. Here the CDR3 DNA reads TGCGCCAGCAGCTTGGATCCTAGCCACCAAGAGACCCAGTACTTC.

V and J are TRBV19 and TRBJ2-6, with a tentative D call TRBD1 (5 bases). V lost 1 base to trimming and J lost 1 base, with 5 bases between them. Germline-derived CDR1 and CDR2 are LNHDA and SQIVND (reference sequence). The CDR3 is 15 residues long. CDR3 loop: CASSIAGSGANVLTF. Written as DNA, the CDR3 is TGTGCCAGTAGTATAGCAGGGTCTGGGGCCAACGTCCTGACTTTC.

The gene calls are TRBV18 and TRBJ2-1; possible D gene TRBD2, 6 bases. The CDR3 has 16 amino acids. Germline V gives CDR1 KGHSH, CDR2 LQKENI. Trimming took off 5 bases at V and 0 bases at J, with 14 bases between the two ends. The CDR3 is CASSRIAASSYNEQFF. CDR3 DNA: TGTGCCAGCTCAAGAATAGCGGCGAGCTCCTACAATGAGCAGTTCTTC.

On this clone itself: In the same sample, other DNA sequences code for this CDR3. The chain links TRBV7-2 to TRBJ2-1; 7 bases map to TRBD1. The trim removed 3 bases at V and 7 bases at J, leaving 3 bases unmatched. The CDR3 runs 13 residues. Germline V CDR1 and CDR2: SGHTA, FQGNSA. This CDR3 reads CASSFKGANEQFF. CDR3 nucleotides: TGTGCCAGCAGCTTTAAGGGGGCAAATGAGCAGTTCTTC.

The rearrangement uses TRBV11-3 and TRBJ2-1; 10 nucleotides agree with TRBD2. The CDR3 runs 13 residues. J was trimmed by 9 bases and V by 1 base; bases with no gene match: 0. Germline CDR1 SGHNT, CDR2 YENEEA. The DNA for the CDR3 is TGTGCCAGCAGCTTAGTAGCGGGGGGTGAGCAGTTCTTC. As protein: CASSLVAGGEQFF.

CDR3 in DNA: TGCGCCAGCAGCCAAAGACCTTCGACTAGCGAGGCCACAGATACGCAGTATTTT. This sequence encodes CASSQRPSTSEATDTQYF. V gene TRBV4-3 combines with J gene TRBJ2-3, with TRBD2 identical over 8 bases. Germline lookup yields CDR1 LGHNA and CDR2 YSLEER. V dropped 2 bases and J dropped 2; count of bases not matched to a gene: 12. The CDR3 is 18 amino acids.

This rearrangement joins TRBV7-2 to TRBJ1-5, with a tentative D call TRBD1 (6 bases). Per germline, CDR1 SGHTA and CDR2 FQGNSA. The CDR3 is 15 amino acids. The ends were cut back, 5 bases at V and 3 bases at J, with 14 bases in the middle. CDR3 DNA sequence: TGTGCCAGCAGCCCCCAGACAGGAATCAATCAGCCCCAGCATTTT. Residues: CASSPQTGINQPQHF.

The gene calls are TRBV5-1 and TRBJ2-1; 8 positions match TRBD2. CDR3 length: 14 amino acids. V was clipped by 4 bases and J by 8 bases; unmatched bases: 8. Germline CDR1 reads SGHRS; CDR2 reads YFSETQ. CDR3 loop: CASSPTGGVDEQFF. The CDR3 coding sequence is TGCGCCAGCAGCCCCACGGGGGGGGTTGATGAGCAGTTCTTC.

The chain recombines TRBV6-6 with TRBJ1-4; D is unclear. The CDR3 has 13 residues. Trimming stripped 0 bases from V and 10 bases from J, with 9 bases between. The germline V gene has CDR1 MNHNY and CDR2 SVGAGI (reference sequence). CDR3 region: CASSYSDAGKLFF. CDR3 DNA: TGTGCCAGCAGTTACTCCGATGCGGGAAAACTGTTTTTT.

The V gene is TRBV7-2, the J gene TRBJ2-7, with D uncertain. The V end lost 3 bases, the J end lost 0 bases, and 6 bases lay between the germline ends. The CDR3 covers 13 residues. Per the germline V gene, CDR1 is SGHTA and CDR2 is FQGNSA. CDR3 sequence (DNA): TGTGCCAGCAGCTTCGAGAGCTCCTACGAGCAGTACTTC. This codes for CASSFESSYEQYF.

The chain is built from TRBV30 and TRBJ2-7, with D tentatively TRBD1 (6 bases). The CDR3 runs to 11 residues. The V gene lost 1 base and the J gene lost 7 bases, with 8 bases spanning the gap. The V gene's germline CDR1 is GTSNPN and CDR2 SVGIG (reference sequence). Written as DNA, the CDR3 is TGTGCCTGGAGTGCAACAGGGGAGCAGTACTTC. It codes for CAWSATGEQYF.

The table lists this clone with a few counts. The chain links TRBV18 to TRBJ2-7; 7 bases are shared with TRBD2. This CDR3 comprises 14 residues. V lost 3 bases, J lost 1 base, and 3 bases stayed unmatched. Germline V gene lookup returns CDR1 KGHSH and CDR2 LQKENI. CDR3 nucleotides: TGTGCCAGCTCACCTACTAGCGCTTCCTACGAGCAGTACTTC. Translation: CASSPTSASYEQYF.

As DNA, the CDR3 is TGTGCCAGCCGGGAGGAGGGGACAGATACGCAGTATTTT. Its protein is CASREEGTDTQYF. The gene calls are TRBV27 and TRBJ2-3; 7 bases agree with TRBD2. The CDR3 covers 13 residues. CDR1 MNHEY and CDR2 SMNVEV come from the germline V gene (reference sequence). V shed 8 bases and J 3 bases; nucleotides not matched to a gene: 5.

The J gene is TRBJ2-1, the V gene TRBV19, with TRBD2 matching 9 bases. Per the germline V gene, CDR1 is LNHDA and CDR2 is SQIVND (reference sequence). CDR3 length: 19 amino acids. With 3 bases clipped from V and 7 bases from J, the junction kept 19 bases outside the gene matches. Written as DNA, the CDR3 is TGTGCCAGTAGTATGGGTAGGGAGAGTCTAGCGGGGCTTATGAATGAGCAGTTCTTC. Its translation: CASSMGRESLAGLMNEQFF.

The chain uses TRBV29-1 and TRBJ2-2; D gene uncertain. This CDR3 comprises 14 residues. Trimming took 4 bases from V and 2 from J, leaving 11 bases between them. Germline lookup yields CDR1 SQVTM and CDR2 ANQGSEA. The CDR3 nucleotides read TGCAGCGTTGCGGTTACAGCCAACACCGGGGAGCTGTTTTTT. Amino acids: CSVAVTANTGELFF.

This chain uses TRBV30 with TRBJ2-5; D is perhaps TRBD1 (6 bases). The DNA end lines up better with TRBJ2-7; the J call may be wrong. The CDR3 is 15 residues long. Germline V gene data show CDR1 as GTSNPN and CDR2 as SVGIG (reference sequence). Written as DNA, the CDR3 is TGTGCCTGGAGTGTACATGGGGGCGTTTGGTACGAGCAGTACTTC. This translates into CAWSVHGGVWYEQYF.

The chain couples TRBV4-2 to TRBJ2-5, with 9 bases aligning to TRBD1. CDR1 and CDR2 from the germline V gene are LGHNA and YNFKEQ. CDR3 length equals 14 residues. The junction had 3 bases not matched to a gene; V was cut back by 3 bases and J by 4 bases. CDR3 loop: CASSHGTGLETQYF. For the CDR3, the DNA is TGTGCCAGCAGCCACGGGACAGGGTTAGAGACCCAGTACTTC.